The rows below give T cell receptor beta chains drawn from one sample of a study of T cells in localized non-small cell lung cancer. Assay: immunoSEQ multiplex PCR; the TCRdb copy retains only in-frame clones and omits some. The sample yields around 29,000 clones, 78% seen once. The specimen was peripheral blood, collected before any cancer treatment. The receptors shown here come from a male donor aged 60 or older with stage II squamous cell lung carcinoma. CDR3s include the opening cysteine and the closing phenylalanine or tryptophan. The D gene is left open where the match is weak. A clone size is listed for some rows: how often the clone was seen (once, few, many), or a class if it is expanded.

d_call: .
v_call: TRBV7-3
clone_size: once
j_call: TRBJ2-7
cdr3_length: 13
cdr3_aa: CASSPPGLYEQYF
cdr3_nt: TGTGCCAGCAGCCCTCCAGGCCTCTACGAGCAGTACTTC

d_call: .
v_call: TRBV27
clone_size: .
j_call: TRBJ1-3
cdr3_length: 12
cdr3_aa: CASMGTGNTIYF
cdr3_nt: TGTGCCAGCATGGGGACTGGAAACACCATATATTTT

d_call: TRBD1
v_call: TRBV7-8
clone_size: .
j_call: TRBJ1-1
cdr3_length: 14
cdr3_aa: CASSRGQGYTEAFF
cdr3_nt: TGTGCCAGCAGTAGGGGACAGGGGTACACTGAAGCTTTCTTT

d_call: TRBD2
v_call: TRBV5-5
clone_size: .
j_call: TRBJ2-5
cdr3_length: 14
cdr3_aa: CASNSGGAQETQYF
cdr3_nt: TGTGCCAGCAATAGCGGGGGGGCACAAGAGACCCAGTACTTC

d_call: TRBD2
v_call: TRBV2
clone_size: .
j_call: TRBJ2-5
cdr3_length: 14
cdr3_aa: CASSVSGGQETQYF
cdr3_nt: TGTGCCAGCAGTGTTAGCGGGGGGCAAGAGACCCAGTACTTC

d_call: TRBD1
v_call: TRBV5-8
clone_size: .
j_call: TRBJ2-5
cdr3_length: 16
cdr3_aa: CASSGGGTGPWETQYF
cdr3_nt: TGTGCCAGCAGCGGAGGAGGGACAGGCCCTTGGGAGACCCAGTACTTC

d_call: .
v_call: TRBV5-5
clone_size: .
j_call: TRBJ1-1
cdr3_length: 15
cdr3_aa: CASSFTSGPSGDAFF
cdr3_nt: TGTGCCAGCAGTTTTACATCCGGGCCGTCGGGAGACGCTTTCTTT

d_call: .
v_call: TRBV6-5
clone_size: .
j_call: TRBJ1-5
cdr3_length: 14
cdr3_aa: CASSSPHSNQPQHF
cdr3_nt: TGTGCCAGCAGCTCACCTCATAGCAATCAGCCCCAGCATTTT

d_call: TRBD1
v_call: TRBV15
clone_size: .
j_call: TRBJ1-1
cdr3_length: 14
cdr3_aa: CATKPDRGITEAFF
cdr3_nt: TGTGCCACCAAGCCAGACAGGGGGATCACTGAAGCTTTCTTT

d_call: .
v_call: TRBV5-6
clone_size: .
j_call: TRBJ1-1
cdr3_length: 16
cdr3_aa: CASSLEWGRRNTEAFF
cdr3_nt: TGTGCCAGCAGCTTGGAGTGGGGGCGCAGGAACACTGAAGCTTTCTTT

d_call: TRBD2
v_call: TRBV27
clone_size: .
j_call: TRBJ2-1
cdr3_length: 20
cdr3_aa: CASSPLYPPLAGNSYNEQFF
cdr3_nt: TGTGCCAGCAGTCCACTCTACCCCCCCTTAGCGGGTAACTCCTACAATGAGCAGTTCTTC

d_call: .
v_call: TRBV9
clone_size: .
j_call: TRBJ1-2
cdr3_length: 15
cdr3_aa: CASSVGGGARYGYTF
cdr3_nt: TGTGCCAGCAGCGTAGGAGGGGGGGCCCGCTATGGCTACACCTTC

d_call: .
v_call: TRBV5-1
clone_size: .
j_call: TRBJ1-1
cdr3_length: 15
cdr3_aa: CASSLGEVGKTEAFF
cdr3_nt: TGCGCCAGCAGCTTGGGCGAGGTCGGGAAGACTGAAGCTTTCTTT

d_call: .
v_call: TRBV5-1
clone_size: .
j_call: TRBJ2-1
cdr3_length: 15
cdr3_aa: CASSLVQGRGNEQFF
cdr3_nt: TGCGCCAGCAGCTTGGTACAGGGGAGGGGCAATGAGCAGTTCTTC

d_call: TRBD1
v_call: TRBV7-9
clone_size: few
j_call: TRBJ1-2
cdr3_length: 15
cdr3_aa: CASSTTGFVNYGYTF
cdr3_nt: TGTGCCAGCAGCACGACAGGGTTTGTAAACTATGGCTACACCTTC

d_call: .
v_call: TRBV13
clone_size: .
j_call: TRBJ2-5
cdr3_length: 13
cdr3_aa: CASGLRAGETQYF
cdr3_nt: TGTGCCAGCGGGCTGAGGGCGGGTGAGACCCAGTACTTC

d_call: .
v_call: TRBV19
clone_size: .
j_call: TRBJ2-1
cdr3_length: 12
cdr3_aa: CASKSRLNEQFF
cdr3_nt: TGTGCCAGTAAGTCTAGACTCAATGAGCAGTTCTTC

d_call: .
v_call: TRBV5-4
clone_size: .
j_call: TRBJ1-6
cdr3_length: 15
cdr3_aa: CASSLDRGTITPLHF
cdr3_nt: TGTGCCAGCAGCTTAGATCGAGGGACAATTACACCCCTCCACTTT

d_call: TRBD2
v_call: TRBV4-2
clone_size: .
j_call: TRBJ2-1
cdr3_length: 19
cdr3_aa: CASSHPARGGGSWDNEQFF
cdr3_nt: TGTGCCAGCAGCCATCCCGCGCGGGGGGGTGGTTCTTGGGACAATGAGCAGTTCTTC

d_call: .
v_call: TRBV5-5
clone_size: .
j_call: TRBJ2-5
cdr3_length: 14
cdr3_aa: CASSSPEGLETQYF
cdr3_nt: TGTGCCAGCAGCTCCCCGGAGGGGTTGGAGACCCAGTACTTC

d_call: TRBD1
v_call: TRBV19
clone_size: few
j_call: TRBJ1-5
cdr3_length: 17
cdr3_aa: CASSITGTVGTHQPQHF
cdr3_nt: TGTGCCAGTAGTATCACCGGGACAGTTGGGACCCATCAGCCCCAGCATTTT

d_call: .
v_call: TRBV10-1
clone_size: .
j_call: TRBJ2-2
cdr3_length: 14
cdr3_aa: CASSARQNTGELFF
cdr3_nt: TGCGCCAGCAGTGCACGGCAGAACACCGGGGAGCTGTTTTTT